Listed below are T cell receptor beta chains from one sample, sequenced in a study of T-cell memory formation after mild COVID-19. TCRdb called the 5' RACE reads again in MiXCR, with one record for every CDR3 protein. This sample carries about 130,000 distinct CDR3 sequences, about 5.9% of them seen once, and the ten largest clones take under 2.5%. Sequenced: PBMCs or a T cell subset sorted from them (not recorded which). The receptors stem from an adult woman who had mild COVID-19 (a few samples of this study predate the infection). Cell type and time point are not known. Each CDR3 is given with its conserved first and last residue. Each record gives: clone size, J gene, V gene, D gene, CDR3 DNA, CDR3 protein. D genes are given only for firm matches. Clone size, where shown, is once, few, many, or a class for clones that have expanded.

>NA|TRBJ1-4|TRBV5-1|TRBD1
TGCGCCAGCAGCTACGGGACAGCTAATGAAAAACTGTTTTTT
CASSYGTANEKLFF
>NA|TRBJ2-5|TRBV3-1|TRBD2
TGTGCCAGCAGCCAAGAGCTAGCGGGGAAGCGAGAGACCCAGTACTTC
CASSQELAGKRETQYF
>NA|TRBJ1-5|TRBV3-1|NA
TGTGCCAGCAGCCCCCGGACAGCCAATCAGCCCCAGCATTTT
CASSPRTANQPQHF
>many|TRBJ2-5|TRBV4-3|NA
TGCGCCAGCAGCCAAGCGCTAGCGACGCAAGAGACCCAGTACTTC
CASSQALATQETQYF
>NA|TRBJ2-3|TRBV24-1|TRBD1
TGTGCCACCAGTGATTCGCCGAGACAGGGGTTCACAGATACGCAGTATTTT
CATSDSPRQGFTDTQYF
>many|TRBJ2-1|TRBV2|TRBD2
TGTGCCAGCAAGGGACTAGCGGGGGCCGATTACAATGAGCAGTTCTTC
CASKGLAGADYNEQFF
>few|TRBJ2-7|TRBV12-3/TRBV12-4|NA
TGTGCCAGCAGCCGGAGGTCCGAAACCTACGAGCAGTACTTC
CASSRRSETYEQYF
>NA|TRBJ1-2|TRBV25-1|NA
TGTGCCAGCAGTGAATACCCAGGTGGCTACACCTTC
CASSEYPGGYTF
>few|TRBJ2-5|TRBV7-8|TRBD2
TGTGCCAGCAGCTTAGACATAGAGACTAGCGTCCGGGAGACCCAGTACTTC
CASSLDIETSVRETQYF
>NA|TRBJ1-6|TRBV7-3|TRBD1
TGTGCCAGCAGCATCGAAGGACAGGTCTATAATTCACCCCTCCACTTT
CASSIEGQVYNSPLHF
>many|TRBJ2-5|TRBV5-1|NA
TGCGCCAGCAGCTTGTCGCTGGAAGAGACCCAGTACTTC
CASSLSLEETQYF
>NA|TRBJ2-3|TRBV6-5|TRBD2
TGTGCCAGCAGCCCGGGACTAGATACAGATACGCAGTATTTT
CASSPGLDTDTQYF
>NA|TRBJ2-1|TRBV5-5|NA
TGTGCCAGCAGCTTTGAAGGCAGGGTCTACAATGACCAGTTCTTC
CASSFEGRVYNDQFF
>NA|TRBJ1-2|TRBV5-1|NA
TGCGCCAGCAGCTCCGAGCCGGGACGAACCTATGGCTACACCTTC
CASSSEPGRTYGYTF
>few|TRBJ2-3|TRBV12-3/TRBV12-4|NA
TGTGCCAGCAGTCAAACTGCCAGGGACCGTTGGGAGCAGTATTTT
CASSQTARDRWEQYF
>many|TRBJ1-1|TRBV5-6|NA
TGTGCCAGCAGCACACTAAATTGGGGGGCGAGGACTGAAGCTTTCTTT
CASSTLNWGARTEAFF
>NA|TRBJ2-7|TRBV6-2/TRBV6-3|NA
TGTGCCAGCAGGGAGGGACAGAACTACGAGCAGTACTTC
CASREGQNYEQYF
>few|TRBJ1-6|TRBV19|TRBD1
TGTGCCAGTACCCCGGACAGGGGCACTTCACCCCTCCACTTT
CASTPDRGTSPLHF
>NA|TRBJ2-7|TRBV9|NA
TGTGCCAGCAGCGTAGACACCTCCTACGAGCAGTACTTC
CASSVDTSYEQYF
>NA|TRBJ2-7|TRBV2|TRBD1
TGTGCCAGCAGCGTGGAAACAGGGGGCGTAGGCGAGCAGTACTTC
CASSVETGGVGEQYF
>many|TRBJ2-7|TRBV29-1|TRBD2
TGCAGCGTTGTGCTAGCGGGAGCTCCCTCCTACGAGCAGTACTTC
CSVVLAGAPSYEQYF
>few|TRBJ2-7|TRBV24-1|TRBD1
TGTGCCACTTCTAGAGCCGGGACAGGCTTACACGAGCAGTACTTC
CATSRAGTGLHEQYF
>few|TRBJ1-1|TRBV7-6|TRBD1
TGTGCCAGCAGCCCGGGACAGATGCTGAACACTGAAGCTTTCTTT
CASSPGQMLNTEAFF
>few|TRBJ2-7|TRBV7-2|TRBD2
TGTGCCAGCAGCTTCGCTAGCGGGAGTAACTACGAGCAGTACTTC
CASSFASGSNYEQYF
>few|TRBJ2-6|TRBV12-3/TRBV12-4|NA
TGTGCCAGCACCACCATGGGTGCTGAATCGGGGGCCAACGTCCTGACTTTC
CASTTMGAESGANVLTF
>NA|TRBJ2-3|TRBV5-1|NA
TGCGCCAGCAGCTTTGGCAGTTCATCCACAGATACGCAGTATTTT
CASSFGSSSTDTQYF
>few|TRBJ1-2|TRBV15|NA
TGTGCCACCAGCAGAGATTGGAATCATGGCTACACCTTC
CATSRDWNHGYTF
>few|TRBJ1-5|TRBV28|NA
TGTGCCTGCCGTGGGGGAATCAAAGATCAGCCCCAGCATTTT
CACRGGIKDQPQHF
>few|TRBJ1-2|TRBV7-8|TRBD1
TGTGCCAGCAGCCGGGACAGGGGGCTTTACGGCTACACCTTC
CASSRDRGLYGYTF
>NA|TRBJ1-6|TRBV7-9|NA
TGTGCCAGCAGCTTAGGCCTTTGGGGGGAGAATTCACCCCTCCACTTT
CASSLGLWGENSPLHF
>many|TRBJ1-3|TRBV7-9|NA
TGTGCCAGCAGCTTGGGATGGTCAGCCTCTGGAAACACCATATATTTT
CASSLGWSASGNTIYF
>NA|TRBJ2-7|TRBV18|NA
TGTGCCAGCTCACCACCGACAGGAGTCTACGAGCAGTACTTC
CASSPPTGVYEQYF
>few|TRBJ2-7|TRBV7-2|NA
TGTGCCAGCAGCTTACAGGGGAGGGGTGAGCAGTACTTC
CASSLQGRGEQYF
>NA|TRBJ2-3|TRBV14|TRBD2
TGTGCCAGCAGCCATGAGATGACTAGCGGGAGTACAGATACGCAGTATTTT
CASSHEMTSGSTDTQYF
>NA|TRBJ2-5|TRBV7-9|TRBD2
TGTGCCAGCAGCTCCCCAAAAGGCGGGGGAAAAGAGACCCAGTACTTC
CASSSPKGGGKETQYF
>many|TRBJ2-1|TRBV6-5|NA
TGTGCCAGCAGCCCCGGGGTTGGCCAGTTCTTC
CASSPGVGQFF
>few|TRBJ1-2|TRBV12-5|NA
TGTGCTAGTGGTTTCCAGGGCTTCTATGGCTACACCTTC
CASGFQGFYGYTF
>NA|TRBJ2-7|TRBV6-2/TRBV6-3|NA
TGTGCCAGCAGTTACAGTTTCTACGAGCAGTACTTC
CASSYSFYEQYF
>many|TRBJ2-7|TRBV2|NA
TGTGCCAGCAGCTCGGACGGCTACGAGCAGTACTTC
CASSSDGYEQYF
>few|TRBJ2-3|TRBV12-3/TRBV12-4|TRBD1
TGTGCCAGCAGGCTCCGGGACAGGGGAAGTGATACGCAGTATTTT
CASRLRDRGSDTQYF
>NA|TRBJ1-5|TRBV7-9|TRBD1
TGTGCCAGCAGCCCCTGGACAGGGGACCGAAAGCCCCAGCATTTT
CASSPWTGDRKPQHF
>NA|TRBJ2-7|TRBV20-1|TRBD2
TGCAGTGCTAGAGGTAGGGACTACGTCTCCTACGAGCAGTACTTC
CSARGRDYVSYEQYF
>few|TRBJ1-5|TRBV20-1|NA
TGCAGTGCTAGAGAAGGCCAGCGCAATCAGCCCCAGCATTTT
CSAREGQRNQPQHF
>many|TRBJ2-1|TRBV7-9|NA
TGTGCCAGCAGCTTTTCGGGGACTGGGGGCTACAATGAGCAGTTCTTC
CASSFSGTGGYNEQFF
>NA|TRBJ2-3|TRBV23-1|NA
TGCGCCAGCAGTCAATCGAGATGGAGAAGGGCCCCAGATACGCAGTATTTT
CASSQSRWRRAPDTQYF
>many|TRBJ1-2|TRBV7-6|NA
TGTGCCAGCAGCTCAGGGACCCAGTATGGCTACACCTTC
CASSSGTQYGYTF
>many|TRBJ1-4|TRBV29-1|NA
TGCAGCGTCGCTCCGGGAGCGGCTAATGAAAAACTGTTTTTT
CSVAPGAANEKLFF
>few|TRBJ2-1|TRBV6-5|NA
TGTGCCAGCACCCAATTTGGTCCAGCCAATGAGCAGTTCTTC
CASTQFGPANEQFF